A selection of T cell receptor beta chains follows, all from one sample in a study of a mutant IDH1 vaccine in newly diagnosed glioma. TCRdb's table, derived via immunoSEQ multiplex PCR, lists solely in-frame clones and lacks some. The sample consists of about 21,000 clones, 70% to 85% of them appearing once. The specimen comprised PBMCs, sampled from a glioma patient treated with radiotherapy, temozolomide or both. The source of these receptors is a man aged 35 to 55 with glioma. The CDR3 runs from the conserved cysteine through the conserved F or W. The D gene is left open where the match is weak. Rows give clone size only sometimes, using once, few, many, or a class for an expanded clone.

size,V,D,J,CDR3,DNA
NA,TRBV30,NA,TRBJ2-3,CAWDRDGYTDTQYF,TGTGCCTGGGACCGGGACGGATACACAGATACGCAGTATTTT
NA,TRBV19,NA,TRBJ2-7,CASSPGRGAGYEQYF,TGTGCCAGTAGTCCGGGCAGGGGGGCCGGGTACGAGCAGTACTTC
few,TRBV29-1,TRBD1,TRBJ1-4,CSVHLMTGDEKLFF,TGCAGCGTTCATCTTATGACAGGGGATGAAAAACTGTTTTTT
NA,TRBV6-1,NA,TRBJ1-1,CASSALLGTEAFF,TGTGCCAGCAGCGCTTTATTAGGGACAGAAGCTTTCTTT
NA,TRBV6-1,NA,TRBJ2-5,CASSVNSQETQYF,TGTGCCAGCAGTGTGAATAGCCAAGAGACCCAGTACTTC
NA,TRBV5-1,NA,TRBJ1-2,CASSLGLLGVDYGYTF,TGCGCCAGCAGCTTGGGGCTTCTAGGGGTTGACTATGGCTACACCTTC
NA,TRBV6-1,TRBD1,TRBJ1-1,CASSKDRPNTEAFF,TGTGCCAGCAGTAAGGACAGGCCGAACACTGAAGCTTTCTTT
NA,TRBV7-2,NA,TRBJ1-5,CASSLAPTGRSNQPQHF,TGTGCCAGCAGCTTAGCGCCAACAGGGAGGAGCAATCAGCCCCAGCATTTT
NA,TRBV10-3,TRBD1,TRBJ1-5,CAISESNRGNQPQHF,TGTGCCATCAGTGAGTCGAACAGGGGGAATCAGCCCCAGCATTTT
NA,TRBV7-2,NA,TRBJ1-1,CASSLGPQMNTEAFF,TGTGCCAGCAGCTTAGGACCACAGATGAACACTGAAGCTTTCTTT
NA,TRBV5-6,NA,TRBJ1-4,CASSLGPPEEKLFF,TGTGCCAGCAGCTTAGGACCTCCCGAGGAAAAACTGTTTTTT
NA,TRBV6-1,TRBD1,TRBJ2-2,CASKQGVTTGELFF,TGTGCCAGCAAACAGGGGGTGACGACCGGGGAGCTGTTTTTT
few,TRBV7-9,NA,TRBJ1-2,CASSLASSLWYGYTF,TGTGCCAGCAGCTTAGCCTCCAGCCTATGGTATGGCTACACCTTC
once,TRBV6-4,NA,TRBJ1-1,CASSTGGNTEAFF,TGTGCCAGCAGTACCGGGGGCAACACTGAAGCTTTCTTT
NA,TRBV18,TRBD1,TRBJ1-1,CASSPPEVRAGGMSTEAFF,TGTGCCAGCTCACCACCGGAGGTGAGGGCAGGGGGTATGAGCACTGAAGCTTTCTTT
NA,TRBV10-3,TRBD1,TRBJ1-1,CAISETQGAEAFF,TGTGCCATCAGTGAAACACAGGGGGCTGAAGCTTTCTTT
NA,TRBV15,NA,TRBJ2-7,CATSRDRRKGNRYEQYF,TGTGCCACCAGCAGAGATCGGCGAAAGGGAAACCGCTACGAGCAGTACTTC
NA,TRBV30,TRBD1,TRBJ1-6,CAWRTGSARNSPLHF,TGTGCCTGGAGGACAGGGTCCGCCCGGAATTCACCCCTCCACTTT
NA,TRBV15,NA,TRBJ1-1,CATSRDQGTEAFF,TGTGCCACCAGCAGAGATCAGGGCACTGAAGCTTTCTTT
NA,TRBV6-5,TRBD1,TRBJ1-1,CATRGTGGTEAFF,TGTGCCACCAGGGGGACAGGGGGCACTGAAGCTTTCTTT
few,TRBV25-1,NA,TRBJ2-6,CASSESRFSGANVLTF,TGTGCCAGCAGTGAATCGCGGTTCTCTGGGGCCAACGTCCTGACTTTC
NA,TRBV7-2,TRBD2,TRBJ2-5,CASSPGGGSGRRETQYF,TGTGCCAGCAGCCCAGGAGGGGGTAGCGGGAGAAGAGAGACCCAGTACTTC
NA,TRBV11-3,NA,TRBJ2-3,CASSLSNGRQYF,TGTGCCAGCAGCTTGTCGAACGGACGGCAGTATTTT
NA,TRBV7-2,TRBD2,TRBJ2-7,CASSLQAGGYEQYF,TGTGCCAGCAGCTTACAAGCGGGAGGGTACGAGCAGTACTTC
NA,TRBV6-1,NA,TRBJ1-5,CASSEGGDGNQPQHF,TGTGCCAGCAGTGAAGGGGGGGATGGCAATCAGCCCCAGCATTTT
few,TRBV2,NA,TRBJ2-5,CASRQGYEQETQYF,TGTGCCAGCAGACAGGGTTATGAACAAGAGACCCAGTACTTC
few,TRBV2,NA,TRBJ1-1,CASSDHGRATEAFF,TGTGCCAGCAGTGATCATGGCAGGGCAACTGAAGCTTTCTTT
NA,TRBV27,NA,TRBJ1-3,CASSSGGAGNTIYF,TGTGCCAGCAGCTCGGGGGGGGCTGGAAACACCATATATTTT
NA,TRBV2,NA,TRBJ1-3,CASSGGLSGNTIYF,TGTGCCAGCAGTGGGGGTTTATCTGGAAACACCATATATTTT
NA,TRBV7-2,NA,TRBJ2-2,CASSTPAGELFF,TGTGCCAGCAGCACTCCGGCCGGGGAGCTGTTTTTT
NA,TRBV15,NA,TRBJ1-1,CATKWSGTPEAFF,TGTGCCACCAAATGGTCGGGAACCCCTGAAGCTTTCTTT
few,TRBV29-1,TRBD1,TRBJ1-1,CSVRQGGTTEAFF,TGCAGCGTTCGACAGGGAGGGACCACTGAAGCTTTCTTT
NA,TRBV6-5,NA,TRBJ1-3,CASSLDLEWDTIYF,TGTGCCAGCAGTTTAGATCTTGAGTGGGACACCATATATTTT
NA,TRBV25-1,NA,TRBJ1-2,CASSESGAFVYGYTF,TGTGCCAGCAGTGAATCTGGGGCTTTTGTCTATGGCTACACCTTC
NA,TRBV29-1,TRBD2,TRBJ2-7,CSVVASGSGGQYF,TGCAGCGTTGTTGCTAGCGGGAGTGGCGGGCAGTACTTC
NA,TRBV19,NA,TRBJ2-5,CASSTYGLSETQYF,TGTGCCAGTAGTACTTACGGTCTTTCGGAGACCCAGTACTTC
NA,TRBV5-6,TRBD1,TRBJ1-1,CASSRDRVNTEAFF,TGTGCCAGCAGCCGCGACAGGGTAAACACTGAAGCTTTCTTT
NA,TRBV19,TRBD1,TRBJ1-2,CASSMQGANGYTF,TGTGCCAGTAGTATGCAGGGGGCGAATGGCTACACCTTC
NA,TRBV6-1,NA,TRBJ2-2,CASGTGPGELFF,TGTGCCAGCGGCACAGGGCCCGGGGAGCTGTTTTTT
NA,TRBV10-3,TRBD1,TRBJ1-2,CATTSPTGGYGYTF,TGTGCCACCACCTCTCCGACAGGGGGCTATGGCTACACCTTC
medium-sized,TRBV6-1,TRBD1,TRBJ1-6,CASSEETGDYSPLHF,TGTGCCAGCAGTGAAGAGACAGGGGATTATTCACCCCTCCACTTT
NA,TRBV5-1,TRBD1,TRBJ2-3,CASSLGQGLDTQYF,TGCGCCAGCAGCCTGGGACAGGGCTTGGATACGCAGTATTTT
NA,TRBV29-1,TRBD1,TRBJ1-2,CSVPSGTGYNGYTF,TGCAGCGTCCCGTCCGGGACAGGGTACAATGGCTACACCTTC
NA,TRBV5-1,NA,TRBJ1-1,CASSINRANTEAFF,TGCGCCAGCAGCATTAACCGGGCGAACACTGAAGCTTTCTTT
NA,TRBV12-5,NA,TRBJ1-5,CASRTDSNQPQHF,TGTGCTAGTCGAACGGATAGCAATCAGCCCCAGCATTTT
NA,TRBV5-6,NA,TRBJ1-1,CASNFYRSSTEAFF,TGTGCCAGCAATTTTTACAGGTCCTCCACTGAAGCTTTCTTT
once,TRBV6-5,NA,TRBJ2-1,CAAKDYNEQFF,TGTGCAGCGAAGGATTACAATGAGCAGTTCTTC
NA,TRBV6-5,NA,TRBJ1-4,CASSPADYNEKLFF,TGTGCCAGCAGTCCCGCAGACTATAATGAAAAACTGTTTTTT
few,TRBV2,NA,TRBJ1-2,CASYRVASRGYTF,TGTGCCAGCTACAGGGTTGCGAGTCGTGGCTACACCTTC
NA,TRBV7-8,NA,TRBJ1-5,CASSLLGGVQPQHF,TGTGCCAGCAGCTTACTGGGGGGGGTGCAGCCCCAGCATTTT
NA,TRBV7-8,NA,TRBJ1-3,CASSQSGAAGNTIYF,TGTGCCAGCAGCCAATCCGGGGCTGCTGGAAACACCATATATTTT
few,TRBV6-1,TRBD2,TRBJ2-1,CASSRLAGGYNEQFF,TGTGCCAGCAGCCGCCTAGCGGGGGGTTACAATGAGCAGTTCTTC
once,TRBV11-2,NA,TRBJ2-2,CASSPTVSNTGELFF,TGTGCCAGCAGCCCCACCGTCTCGAACACCGGGGAGCTGTTTTTT
NA,TRBV5-1,NA,TRBJ2-2,CASSLETTGELFF,TGCGCCAGCAGCTTGGAGACCACCGGGGAGCTGTTTTTT
NA,TRBV6-5,NA,TRBJ1-1,CASSYSKGGNTEAFF,TGTGCCAGCAGTTACTCGAAAGGGGGGAACACTGAAGCTTTCTTT
NA,TRBV4-3,NA,TRBJ2-1,CASSQASAGYNEQFF,TGCGCCAGCAGCCAAGCATCAGCAGGGTACAATGAGCAGTTCTTC
NA,TRBV30,NA,TRBJ1-1,CAWSVVSVAGKAFF,TGTGCCTGGAGTGTAGTATCTGTGGCAGGGAAAGCTTTCTTT
NA,TRBV4-2,NA,TRBJ1-5,CASSGPNQPQHF,TGTGCCAGCAGCGGGCCCAATCAGCCCCAGCATTTT
NA,TRBV4-2,TRBD2,TRBJ2-3,CASSQGTSGYTDTQYF,TGTGCCAGCAGCCAAGGGACTAGCGGTTACACAGATACGCAGTATTTT